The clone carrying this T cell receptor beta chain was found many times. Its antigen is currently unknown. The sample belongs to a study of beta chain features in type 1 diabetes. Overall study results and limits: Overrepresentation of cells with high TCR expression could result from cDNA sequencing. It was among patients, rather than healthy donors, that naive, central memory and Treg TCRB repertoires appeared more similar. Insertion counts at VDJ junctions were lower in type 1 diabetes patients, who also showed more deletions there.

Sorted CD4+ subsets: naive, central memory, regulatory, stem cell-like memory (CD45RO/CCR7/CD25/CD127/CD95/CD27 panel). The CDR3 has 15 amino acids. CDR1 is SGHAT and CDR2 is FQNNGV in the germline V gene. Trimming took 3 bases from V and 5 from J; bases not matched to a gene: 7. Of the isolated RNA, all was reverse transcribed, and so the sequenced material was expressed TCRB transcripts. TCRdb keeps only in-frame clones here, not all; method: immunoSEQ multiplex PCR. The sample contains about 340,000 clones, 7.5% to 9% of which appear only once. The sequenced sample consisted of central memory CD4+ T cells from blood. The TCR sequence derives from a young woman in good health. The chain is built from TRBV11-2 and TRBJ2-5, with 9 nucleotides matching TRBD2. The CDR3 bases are TGTGCCAGCAGCTTGGTAGCGGGAGAGGTGGAGACCCAGTACTTC. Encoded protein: CASSLVAGEVETQYF.